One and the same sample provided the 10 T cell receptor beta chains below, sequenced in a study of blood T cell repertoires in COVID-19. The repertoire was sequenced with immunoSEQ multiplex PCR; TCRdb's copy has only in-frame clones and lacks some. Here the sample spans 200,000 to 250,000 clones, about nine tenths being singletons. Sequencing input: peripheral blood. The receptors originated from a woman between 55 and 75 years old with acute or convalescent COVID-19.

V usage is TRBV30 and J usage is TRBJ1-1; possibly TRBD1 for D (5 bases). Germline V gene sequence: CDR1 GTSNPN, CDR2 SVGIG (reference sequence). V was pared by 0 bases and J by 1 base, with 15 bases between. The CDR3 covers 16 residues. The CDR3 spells CAWSVHQRQPNTEAFF. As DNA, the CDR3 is TGTGCCTGGAGTGTACACCAGCGACAGCCGAACACTGAAGCTTTCTTT.

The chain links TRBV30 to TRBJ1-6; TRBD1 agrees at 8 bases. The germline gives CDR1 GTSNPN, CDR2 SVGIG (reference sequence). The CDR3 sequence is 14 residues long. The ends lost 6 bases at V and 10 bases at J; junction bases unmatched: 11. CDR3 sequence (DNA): TGTGCCTGTCCCGGACAGGGTAGGAGATCACCCCTCCACTTT. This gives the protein CACPGQGRRSPLHF.

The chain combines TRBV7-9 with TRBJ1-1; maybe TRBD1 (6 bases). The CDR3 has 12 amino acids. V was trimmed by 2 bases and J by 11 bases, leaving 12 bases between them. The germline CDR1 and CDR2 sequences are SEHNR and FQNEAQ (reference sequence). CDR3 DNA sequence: TGTGCCAGCAGCTTACCGGCAGGGGCCGCTTTCTTT. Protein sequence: CASSLPAGAAFF.

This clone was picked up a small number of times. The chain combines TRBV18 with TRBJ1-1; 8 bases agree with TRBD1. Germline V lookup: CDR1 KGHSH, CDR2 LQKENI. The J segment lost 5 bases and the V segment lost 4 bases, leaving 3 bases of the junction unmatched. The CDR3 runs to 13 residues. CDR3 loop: CASSQDRVTEAFF. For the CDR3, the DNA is TGTGCCAGCTCACAGGACAGGGTAACTGAAGCTTTCTTT.

CDR3: CASSAGLPLPTGQAFGLPYF. CDR3 bases: TGTGCCAGCAGTGCCGGTCTTCCTCTACCGACAGGGCAAGCTTTCGGGCTACCGTACTTC. This sequence joins TRBV6-4 and TRBJ2-7; TRBD1 matches at 7 bases. The CDR3 has 20 amino acids. Germline V gene sequence: CDR1 MRHNA, CDR2 SNTAGT. V shed 4 bases, J shed 12 bases, and the junction held 33 bases outside the gene matches.

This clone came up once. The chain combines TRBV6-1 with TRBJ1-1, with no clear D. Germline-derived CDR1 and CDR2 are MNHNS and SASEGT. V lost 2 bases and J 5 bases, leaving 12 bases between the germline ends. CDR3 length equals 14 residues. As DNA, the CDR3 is TGTGCCAGCAGTGAAAACACAGCGGGTACTGAAGCTTTCTTT. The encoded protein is CASSENTAGTEAFF.

CDR3 sequence reads: CASSSGQPAGELFF. The CDR3, as DNA: TGCGCCAGCAGCTCGGGACAGCCAGCCGGGGAGCTGTTTTTT. The chain has TRBV5-1 and TRBJ2-2; 7 bases agree with TRBD1. CDR1 SGHRS and CDR2 YFSETQ come from the germline V gene. The CDR3 runs 14 residues. Germline trimming cut 3 bases from V and 6 bases from J; bases unmatched to any gene: 5.

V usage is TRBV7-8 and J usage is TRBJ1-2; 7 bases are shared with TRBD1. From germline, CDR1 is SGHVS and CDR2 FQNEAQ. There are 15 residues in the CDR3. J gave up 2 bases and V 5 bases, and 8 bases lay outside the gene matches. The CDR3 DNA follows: TGTGCCAGCAGCCTCTACAGGGGAAAGAACTATGGCTACACCTTC. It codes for CASSLYRGKNYGYTF. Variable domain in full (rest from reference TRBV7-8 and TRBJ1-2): GAGVSQSPRYKVAKRGQDVALRCDPISGHVSLFWYQQALGQGPEFLTYFQNEAQLDKSGLPSDRFFAERPEGSVSTLKIQRTQQEDSAVYLCASSLYRGKNYGYTFGSGTRLTVV.

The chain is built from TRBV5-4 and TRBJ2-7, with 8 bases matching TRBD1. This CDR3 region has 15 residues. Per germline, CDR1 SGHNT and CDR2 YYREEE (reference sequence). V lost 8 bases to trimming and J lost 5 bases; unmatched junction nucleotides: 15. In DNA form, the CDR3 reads TGTGCCAGTAAGCCTTGGGGGACAGGCCGGGACGAGCAGTACTTC. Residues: CASKPWGTGRDEQYF.

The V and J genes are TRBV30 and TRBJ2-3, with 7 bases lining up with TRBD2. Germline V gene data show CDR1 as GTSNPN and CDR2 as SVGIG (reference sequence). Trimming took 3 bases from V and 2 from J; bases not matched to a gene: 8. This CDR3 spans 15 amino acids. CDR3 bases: TGTGCCTGGAGGGCCGGTCTAGCGGCCACAGATACGCAGTATTTT. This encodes CAWRAGLAATDTQYF.